This T cell receptor (beta chain) appears in the sequencing data of a study of graft-versus-host responses after intestinal transplantation. Overall study context: Recipients obtained multivisceral, liver-intestinal, or isolated intestinal transplants. Anti-thymocyte globulin served as induction for all recipients, who then took tacrolimus and steroids for approximately three years.

General observations from the study: Early post-transplant HvG declines tracked with peak circulating GvH clone levels.

Note on this clone: Its antigen is still unknown.

Per the germline V gene, CDR1 is PRHDT and CDR2 is FYEKMQ (reference sequence). Trimming removed 1 base at V and 4 bases at J, with 8 bases between. The CDR3 spans 14 residues. Using immunoSEQ multiplex PCR, the repertoire was profiled, and TCRdb retains in-frame clones only, with some absent. The table has about 25,000 clones, roughly 94% seen once. This clonotype was obtained from a human patient who received an intestinal transplant, so some T cells may come from the graft donor. The sample in question was PBMCs, obtained 156 days after intestinal transplant. V is TRBV13 and J is TRBJ2-1; tentative D call: TRBD2 (6 bases). This chain's CDR3 is CASSLVGGYNEQFF. The CDR3 DNA sequence: TGTGCCAGCAGCTTAGTGGGGGGATACAATGAGCAGTTCTTC.